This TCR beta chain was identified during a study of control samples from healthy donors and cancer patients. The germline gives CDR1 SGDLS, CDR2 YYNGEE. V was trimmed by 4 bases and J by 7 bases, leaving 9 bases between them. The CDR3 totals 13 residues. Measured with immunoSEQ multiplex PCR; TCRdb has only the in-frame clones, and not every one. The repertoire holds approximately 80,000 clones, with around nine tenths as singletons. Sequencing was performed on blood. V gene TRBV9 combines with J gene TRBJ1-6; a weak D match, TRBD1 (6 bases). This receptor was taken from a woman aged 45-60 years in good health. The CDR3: CASSTGMNSPLHF. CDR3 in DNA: TGTGCCAGCAGCACAGGGATGAATTCACCCCTCCACTTT. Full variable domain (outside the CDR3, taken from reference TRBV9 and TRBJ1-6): DSGVTQTPKHLITATGQRVTLRCSPRSGDLSVYWYQQSLDQGLQFLIQYYNGEERAKGNILERFSAQQFPDLHSELNLSSLELGDSALYFCASSTGMNSPLHFGNGTRLTVT.